The 12 T cell receptor beta chains listed next were all sequenced from one sample in a study of blood T cell repertoires in COVID-19. The table came from immunoSEQ multiplex PCR; TCRdb's copy has only in-frame clones and leaves some out. The sample has about 120,000 clones; 85% to 90% are singletons. The sample consisted of peripheral blood. These receptor sequences come from a man in his sixties or seventies with active or convalescent COVID-19.

The chain uses TRBV28 and TRBJ1-5; maybe TRBD1 (5 bases). Germline CDR1 MDHEN, CDR2 SYDVKM. This CDR3 spans 12 amino acids. The V end lost 8 bases, the J end lost 5 bases, and 10 bases lay between the germline ends. This CDR3 reads CASRTGDQPQHF. CDR3 nucleotide sequence: TGTGCCAGCCGGACGGGGGATCAGCCCCAGCATTTT.

The V call is TRBV28, the J call TRBJ2-5, with D unresolved. With 6 bases removed from V and 2 bases from J, the gap between germline ends came to 10 bases. Germline V CDR1 and CDR2: MDHEN, SYDVKM. The CDR3 spans 13 residues. CDR3 residues: CASRTRVQETQYF. In nucleotides, the CDR3 is TGTGCCAGCAGAACACGGGTACAAGAGACCCAGTACTTC.

The chain links TRBV6-1 to TRBJ1-5; D not certain. Germline V gives CDR1 MNHNS, CDR2 SASEGT. The CDR3 is 16 residues long. Trimming cost V 0 bases and J 0 bases, with 9 bases left between them. The CDR3 region has the DNA TGTGCCAGCAGTGAAGCCCGGTTCCATAGCAATCAGCCCCAGCATTTT. Its translation: CASSEARFHSNQPQHF.

The rearrangement uses TRBV5-1 and TRBJ2-3; no definite D call. V lost 0 bases to trimming and J lost 1 base, with 6 bases between them. The CDR3 extends over 14 amino acids. Per the germline V gene, CDR1 is SGHRS and CDR2 is YFSETQ. The CDR3 loop reads CASSLASGTDTQYF. As DNA, the CDR3 is TGCGCCAGCAGCTTGGCCTCGGGCACAGATACGCAGTATTTT.

This chain connects TRBV18 to TRBJ1-5, with TRBD1 identical over 8 bases. The CDR3 spans 14 residues. Trimming at V came to 2 bases and at J to 6 bases, leaving 3 bases not matched to a gene. CDR1 is KGHSH, CDR2 LQKENI, per germline. CDR3 region: CASSPAGGLQPQHF. Here the CDR3 DNA reads TGTGCCAGCTCACCAGCAGGGGGCCTTCAGCCCCAGCATTTT.

The J gene is TRBJ1-1, the V gene TRBV7-9, with 9 nucleotides matching TRBD1. Per the germline V gene, CDR1 is SEHNR and CDR2 is FQNEAQ (reference sequence). The CDR3 length is 17 residues. V lost 4 bases, J lost 3 bases, and 12 bases stayed unmatched. The CDR3: CASSSNRGRRSDTEAFF. The CDR3 DNA sequence: TGTGCCAGCAGCTCAAACAGGGGGCGAAGGTCAGACACTGAAGCTTTCTTT.

The chain uses TRBV28 and TRBJ1-2; maybe TRBD1 (5 bases). In germline, CDR1 is MDHEN, CDR2 SYDVKM. This CDR3 comprises 14 residues. Trimming took 7 bases from V and 3 from J, leaving 15 bases between them. The CDR3: CASTIGRGDYGYTF. The DNA of the CDR3 is TGTGCCAGCACCATTGGCCGGGGGGACTATGGCTACACCTTC.

The gene calls are TRBV3-1 (or the pseudogene TRBV3-2) and TRBJ2-7, with 8 bases that match TRBD2. This CDR3 region has 13 residues. Germline V lookup: CDR1 LGHDT, CDR2 YNNKEL (reference sequence). With V trimmed by 4 bases and J by 3 bases, 2 bases remained unmatched. The CDR3 is CASSPRGGYEQYF. The DNA for the CDR3 is TGTGCCAGCAGCCCCCGGGGGGGCTACGAGCAGTACTTC.

The chain uses TRBV12-3 or TRBV12-4 and TRBJ1-2; tentative D call: TRBD1 (6 bases). The CDR3 extends over 13 amino acids. Trimming left V 6 bases short and J 3 bases short, with 11 bases between. This chain's CDR3 is CASRKTGDYGYTF. In DNA form, the CDR3 reads TGTGCCAGCAGGAAGACAGGAGACTATGGCTACACCTTC.

Details on this clone: The identical CDR3 is also encoded by other nucleotide sequences in the sample. The rearrangement uses TRBV5-1 and TRBJ2-2; the match to TRBD2 covers 8 bases. Looked up from germline, CDR1 is SGHRS and CDR2 is YFSETQ. The ends lost 4 bases at V and 5 bases at J; junction bases unmatched: 4. The CDR3 contains 14 residues. CDR3 residues: CASSPGGGTGELFF. DNA for the CDR3: TGCGCCAGCAGCCCCGGGGGGGGGACCGGGGAGCTGTTTTTT. Together with reference TRBV5-1 and TRBJ2-2, the CDR3 gives the full variable domain: KAGVTQTPRYLIKTRGQQVTLSCSPISGHRSVSWYQQTPGQGLQFLFEYFSETQRNKGNFPGRFSGRQFSNSRSEMNVSTLELGDSALYLCASSPGGGTGELFFGEGSRLTVL.

The chain is built from TRBV29-1 and TRBJ2-2; 7 bases align to TRBD2. Germline loops: CDR1 SQVTM, CDR2 ANQGSEA. The CDR3 has 14 residues. V shed 7 bases and J 4 bases; nucleotides not matched to a gene: 9. DNA of the CDR3: TGCAGCGCTGGGGCGGGAGTATCCACCGGGGAGCTGTTTTTT. Its protein is CSAGAGVSTGELFF.

The chain joins TRBV12-3 or TRBV12-4 to TRBJ1-2, with TRBD1 identical over 7 bases. The ends lost 7 bases at V and 3 bases at J; junction bases unmatched: 5. The CDR3 consists of 13 residues. CDR3 sequence reads: CASTEGAYYGYTF. CDR3 nucleotides: TGTGCCAGCACAGAGGGGGCCTACTATGGCTACACCTTC.